A single sample gave rise to the 26 T cell receptor beta chains below, sequenced in a study of cytomegalovirus exposure and HLA in healthy donors. The PCR had 60 Vbeta and 13 Jbeta primers. Profiled with immunoSEQ multiplex PCR; TCRdb holds only in-frame clones, not every one. Here the sample spans 150,000 to 200,000 clones, more than 70% being singletons. The source material was PBMCs. The receptors were gathered from a man aged 35 to 55 in good health and CMV-seropositive.

This clone showed up just once. The chain combines TRBV27 with TRBJ1-2; weak D call: TRBD1 (6 bases). Germline V lookup: CDR1 MNHEY, CDR2 SMNVEV (reference sequence). This CDR3 spans 14 amino acids. The V gene lost 7 bases and the J gene lost 4 bases, with 16 bases spanning the gap. This chain's CDR3 is CASTNPGGPYGYTF. Here the CDR3 DNA reads TGTGCCAGCACCAACCCGGGGGGCCCCTATGGCTACACCTTC.

V usage is TRBV9 and J usage is TRBJ2-7; 13 positions agree with TRBD2. The V gene end was trimmed by 3 bases and the J gene end by 2 bases; junction bases not matched to a gene: 5. Germline V gene lookup returns CDR1 SGDLS and CDR2 YYNGEE. The CDR3 extends over 16 amino acids. CDR3 loop: CASSGGLAGFTYEQYF. In nucleotides, the CDR3 is TGTGCCAGCAGCGGGGGACTAGCGGGATTTACCTACGAGCAGTACTTC.

This clone has more than one count but fewer than ten. The chain combines TRBV9 with TRBJ2-7; D is unresolved. Germline CDR1 is SGDLS and CDR2 is YYNGEE. The CDR3 consists of 13 residues. The V gene lost 4 bases and the J gene lost 2 bases, with 10 bases spanning the gap. CDR3 in DNA: TGTGCCAGCAGCTCCACTCCGGCCTACGAGCAGTACTTC. Its translation: CASSSTPAYEQYF. Based on the CDR3 plus reference TRBV9 and TRBJ2-7, the full variable domain is DSGVTQTPKHLITATGQRVTLRCSPRSGDLSVYWYQQSLDQGLQFLIQYYNGEERAKGNILERFSAQQFPDLHSELNLSSLELGDSALYFCASSSTPAYEQYFGPGTRLTVT.

This clone was counted only a few times. The rearrangement uses TRBV27 and TRBJ2-7, with TRBD2 matching 7 bases. The V gene end was trimmed by 6 bases and the J gene end by 0 bases; junction bases not matched to a gene: 5. CDR3 size: 14 residues. Germline V gives CDR1 MNHEY, CDR2 SMNVEV (reference sequence). In DNA form, the CDR3 reads TGTGCCAGCAGCCTAGCGGAGTACTCCTACGAGCAGTACTTC. Translating gives CASSLAEYSYEQYF.

V gene TRBV6-4 combines with J gene TRBJ2-1; D uncertain. Trimming took 4 bases from V and 7 from J, leaving 8 bases between them. Germline lookup yields CDR1 MRHNA and CDR2 SNTAGT. CDR3 length: 12 residues. CDR3 sequence reads: CASSATGNEQFF. CDR3 DNA sequence: TGTGCCAGCAGTGCCACCGGGAATGAGCAGTTCTTC.

J is TRBJ2-5 and V is TRBV11-1, with 8 bases matching TRBD1. The DNA end lines up better with TRBJ2-7; the J call may be wrong. Germline V gene sequence: CDR1 SGHAT, CDR2 FQDESV (reference sequence). The CDR3 runs 15 residues. The CDR3 coding sequence is TGTGCCAGCAGCGGATACGAGACAGGGGCCTACGAGCAGTACTTC. Amino acids: CASSGYETGAYEQYF.

The rearrangement uses TRBV28 and TRBJ2-5, with D perhaps TRBD1 (6 bases). CDR3 length equals 14 residues. Trimming took 3 bases from V and 3 from J, leaving 11 bases between them. CDR1 MDHEN and CDR2 SYDVKM come from the germline V gene. CDR3 amino acids: CASSLAGAKETQYF. Written as DNA, the CDR3 is TGTGCCAGCAGTTTGGCAGGGGCCAAAGAGACCCAGTACTTC.

The chain combines TRBV27 with TRBJ2-1; maybe TRBD2 (5 bases). The CDR3 extends over 13 amino acids. The germline CDR1 and CDR2 sequences are MNHEY and SMNVEV (reference sequence). Trimming pared 4 bases from V and 4 bases from J, leaving 8 bases between. The CDR3 coding sequence is TGTGCCAGCAGTTCGACGGGATACAATGAGCAGTTCTTC. This encodes CASSSTGYNEQFF.

The chain joins TRBV29-1 to TRBJ1-1, with a tentative D call TRBD1 (5 bases). Between the trimmed V and J ends, which lost 4 bases and 6 bases, there was a span of 12 bases. The CDR3 totals 12 residues. Germline V lookup: CDR1 SQVTM, CDR2 ANQGSEA. The CDR3 sequence: CSVVGADPEAFF. CDR3 DNA: TGCAGCGTTGTTGGGGCAGACCCTGAAGCTTTCTTT.

The rearrangement uses TRBV27 and TRBJ2-2, with TRBD2 identical over 8 bases. The CDR3 extends over 16 amino acids. CDR1 is MNHEY, CDR2 SMNVEV, per germline (reference sequence). Trimming at V came to 3 bases and at J to 6 bases, leaving 9 bases not matched to a gene. The CDR3 reads CASSFGSGRGPGELFF. The DNA of the CDR3 is TGTGCCAGCAGTTTCGGAAGCGGGAGAGGACCCGGGGAGCTGTTTTTT.

The chain has TRBV6-1 and TRBJ2-7, with D perhaps TRBD2 (6 bases). V dropped 5 bases and J dropped 6 bases, with 11 bases sitting between them. Germline loops: CDR1 MNHNS, CDR2 SASEGT. The CDR3 runs 12 residues. This CDR3 reads CASSKLAVEQYF. CDR3 in DNA: TGTGCCAGCAGTAAATTAGCGGTCGAGCAGTACTTC.

The genes are TRBV5-1 and TRBJ1-1, with D tentatively TRBD1 (5 bases). Germline V CDR1 and CDR2: SGHRS, YFSETQ. The CDR3 length is 15 residues. V lost 5 bases to trimming and J lost 4 bases, with 18 bases between them. The CDR3 coding sequence is TGCGCCAGCAGAACGGATGGTTCTAGGGGCACTGAAGCTTTCTTT. Its translation is CASRTDGSRGTEAFF.

The chain carries TRBV7-2 and TRBJ2-2, with 11 bases that match TRBD2. CDR1 is SGHTA, CDR2 FQGNSA, per germline. This CDR3 comprises 17 residues. V lost 5 bases, J lost 8 bases, and 13 bases stayed unmatched. CDR3 sequence: CASSALAGEIRRGELFF. Here the CDR3 DNA reads TGTGCCAGCAGCGCACTAGCGGGAGAAATCCGGCGGGGGGAGCTGTTTTTT.

This clone was observed a few times. This sequence joins TRBV11-2 and TRBJ2-7; 7 bases are shared with TRBD1. The CDR3 spans 14 residues. Trimming cost V 5 bases and J 3 bases; bases outside gene matches: 7. Germline V gene data show CDR1 as SGHAT and CDR2 as FQNNGV. CDR3 protein: CASSVTGELYEQYF. In DNA, the CDR3 is TGTGCCAGCAGCGTTACAGGGGAGCTCTACGAGCAGTACTTC.

The chain uses TRBV9 and TRBJ2-2, with D unclear. There are 17 residues in the CDR3. Looked up from germline, CDR1 is SGDLS and CDR2 is YYNGEE. V was trimmed by 0 bases and J by 0 bases, leaving 12 bases between them. This CDR3 reads CASSVGPGYPNTGELFF. The CDR3 DNA reads as TGTGCCAGCAGCGTAGGTCCAGGATACCCGAACACCGGGGAGCTGTTTTTT.

This clone has a single count. Different DNA sequences within this sample yield the same CDR3. The rearrangement links TRBV7-9 to TRBJ1-5; TRBD1 matches 7 bases. The CDR3 has 14 residues. Trimming cost V 1 base and J 5 bases; bases outside gene matches: 2. Per germline, CDR1 SEHNR and CDR2 FQNEAQ (reference sequence). The CDR3 nucleotides read TGTGCCAGCAGCTTAGGACAGGGTGATCAGCCCCAGCATTTT. Its protein product is CASSLGQGDQPQHF.

This chain connects TRBV28 to TRBJ1-2, with D maybe TRBD1 (6 bases). CDR1 and CDR2 from the germline V gene are MDHEN and SYDVKM. The V and J ends lost 1 base and 8 bases respectively, with 14 bases between them. The CDR3 has 14 residues. The CDR3 bases are TGTGCCAGCAGTTTATTCCAGGGGAGTATAGGCTACACCTTC. Translation: CASSLFQGSIGYTF.

The chain is built from TRBV5-1 and TRBJ2-1; 10 positions agree with TRBD2. The CDR3 has 18 amino acids. The germline gives CDR1 SGHRS, CDR2 YFSETQ. The V gene end was trimmed by 3 bases and the J gene end by 0 bases; junction bases not matched to a gene: 9. CDR3 in amino acids: CASSYLAGGLSSYNEQFF. DNA for the CDR3: TGCGCCAGCAGCTATTTAGCGGGGGGACTGAGCTCCTACAATGAGCAGTTCTTC.

The chain recombines TRBV6-5 with TRBJ1-1; D gene ambiguous. From germline, CDR1 is MNHEY and CDR2 SVGAGI. V was trimmed by 6 bases and J by 1 base, leaving 12 bases between them. The CDR3 length is 14 residues. The DNA for the CDR3 is TGTGCCAGCAGATACAGAGGCCCGAACACTGAAGCTTTCTTT. This translates into CASRYRGPNTEAFF.

Only one count was recorded for this clone. The chain has TRBV11-3 and TRBJ1-1; D not certain. Per germline, CDR1 SGHNT and CDR2 YENEEA. This CDR3 has 13 residues. V lost 1 base, J lost 7 bases, and 10 bases lay in between. CDR3 region: CASSLVSHYEAFF. The CDR3 nucleotides read TGTGCCAGCAGCTTAGTTTCACACTATGAAGCTTTCTTT.

Regarding this clone: At one of its ends the junction is not consistent with the germline gene, which may arise from a read error. This chain links TRBV4-2 with TRBJ2-6, with D possibly being TRBD1 (5 bases). The CDR3 is 17 amino acids. CDR1 and CDR2 from the germline V gene are LGHNA and YNFKEQ. The CDR3 DNA is TGTGCCAGCAGCCAAGTTTCTAGACATTCTGGGGCCAACGGCCTGACTTTC. Residues: CASSQVSRHSGANGLTF.

The J gene is TRBJ2-5, the V gene TRBV5-1; tentative D call: TRBD1 (5 bases). The V end was cut by 2 bases, the J end by 5 bases, with 13 bases between. There are 14 residues in the CDR3. Germline CDR1 reads SGHRS; CDR2 reads YFSETQ. CDR3 bases: TGCGCCAGCAGCTTAGCAGGGTTAGACGAGACCCAGTACTTC. Translation gives CASSLAGLDETQYF.

The J gene is TRBJ1-2, the V gene TRBV6-5; TRBD1 agrees at 9 bases. Unmatched junction bases numbered 6, after V lost 2 bases and J lost 5 bases. The germline V gene encodes CDR1 MNHEY and CDR2 SVGAGI. The CDR3 has 15 residues. The CDR3 reads CASSYRDRDGYGYTF. In DNA, the CDR3 is TGTGCCAGCAGTTACCGGGACAGGGATGGTTATGGCTACACCTTC.

This clone was counted a few times. The V and J genes are TRBV7-9 and TRBJ1-2, with no clear D. Germline V gene data show CDR1 as SEHNR and CDR2 as FQNEAQ (reference sequence). The CDR3 length is 14 residues. Trimming cost V 0 bases and J 0 bases, with 5 bases left between them. The CDR3 DNA is TGTGCCAGCAGCTTAGCGAGCACTAACTATGGCTACACCTTC. It encodes CASSLASTNYGYTF.

V usage is TRBV9 and J usage is TRBJ1-1; maybe TRBD1 (5 bases). The CDR3 runs to 16 residues. Per germline, CDR1 SGDLS and CDR2 YYNGEE. The ends were cut back, 3 bases at V and 2 bases at J, with 17 bases in the middle. The CDR3 sequence is CASSAIGGGKNTEAFF. The CDR3 DNA sequence: TGTGCCAGCAGCGCCATTGGGGGGGGGAAAAACACTGAAGCTTTCTTT.

This clone has more than one count but fewer than ten. The chain recombines TRBV6-6 with TRBJ2-1, with a possible D match to TRBD2 (5 bases). CDR3 length equals 12 residues. V was cut by 2 bases and J by 7 bases, with 6 bases left in between. Per the germline V gene, CDR1 is MNHNY and CDR2 is SVGAGI (reference sequence). In nucleotides, the CDR3 is TGTGCCAGCAGTTACGAGGGAAATGAGCAGTTCTTC. It codes for CASSYEGNEQFF.